This T cell receptor beta chain derives from a study of T cells after yellow fever vaccination. Study summary: Low-cell-number fractions were prepared with SMART-Seq v4 Ultra Low Input.

Germline V gene lookup returns CDR1 DFQATT and CDR2 SNEGSKA (reference sequence). This CDR3 contains 13 residues. V was trimmed by 4 bases and J by 5 bases, leaving 15 bases between them. Notes on the study in general: Reappearing after the booster were most of the clones from primary vaccination (roughly 95% CD4, 85% to 90% CD8).

This clonotype has only a few counts. Its antigen is unidentified. A process of 5'RACE template switching, which added a universal primer site and UMIs, was used to make TCR cDNA. TCRdb used MiXCR to reprocess the 5' RACE reads, holding one entry per CDR3 protein. In the table there are 500,000 to 650,000 distinct CDR3 sequences, 10% to 15% of which are singletons. The source was PBMCs, collected on the day of the yellow fever booster vaccination. This sequence originates from a man younger than 40 who received the YFV17D yellow fever vaccine. V gene TRBV20-1 combines with J gene TRBJ2-7; tentatively, D is TRBD2 (6 bases). The CDR3 region has the DNA TGCAGTGCTACCTTAGTGCGGGGCGACGAGCAGTACTTC. Encoded protein: CSATLVRGDEQYF.